The rows below give T cell receptor beta chains drawn from one sample of a study of tumor and adjacent non-tumor tissue in lung cancer. TCRdb passed the multiplex PCR reads through MiXCR, listing each CDR3 protein once. The table lists 75,000 to 90,000 distinct CDR3 sequences, under 80% of them singletons. Input material: distant non-tumor lung tissue. All receptors come from a woman between 45 and 60 years old with non-small cell lung cancer. The CDR3 runs from the conserved cysteine through the conserved F or W. D genes are given only for firm matches. The size field is filled for only some rows; it gives once, few, many or a size class.

abundance,v_gene,d_gene,j_gene,CDR3nt,CDR3aa
.,TRBV18,.,TRBJ2-1,TGTGCCGGCTCACCGTCAGCGGGTGAGAACAATGAGCAGCTCTTC,CAGSPSAGENNEQLF
.,TRBV11-1,.,TRBJ2-7,TGTGCCAGCAGGTTTTATGCCGAGCAGTATTTC,CASRFYAEQYF
.,TRBV4-1,TRBD2,TRBJ2-2,TGCGCCAGCAGCCACGGACTAGAGGGAGGCAACACCGAGGAGCTGTTTTTT,CASSHGLEGGNTEELFF
once,TRBV28,.,TRBJ2-4,TGTGCCAACAGTCCGAACCCCCGGGAATTAACCAAAAACATTCAGTACTTT,CANSPNPRELTKNIQYF
.,TRBV6-4,.,TRBJ2-3,TGTGCCAGCAGTGACTCAACTACATATACGCAGTATTTT,CASSDSTTYTQYF
.,TRBV5-1,TRBD2,TRBJ2-3,TGCGCCAGCAGCCAGGGGACTAGCGGAGATTTCACAGATACGCAGTATTTT,CASSQGTSGDFTDTQYF
.,TRBV6-2/TRBV6-3,.,TRBJ2-7,TGTGCCAGCAGTTACATTACGGTGACACCCCTTACCTACAAGCACTACTTC,CASSYITVTPLTYKHYF
few,TRBV20-1,TRBD2,TRBJ2-5,TGCAGTGCTAGAGAAGCTCGGGAGGCTCAAGAGACCCAGTACTTC,CSAREAREAQETQYF
.,TRBV29-1,.,TRBJ2-1,TGCAGCGTTGGCTGGGGAGGGGGTTACAATGGTCAGTTCTTC,CSVGWGGGYNGQFF
once,TRBV6-5,.,TRBJ2-7,TGTGCCAGTAGTAAGCCCGGGACACCACACTACGAGCAGTACTTC,CASSKPGTPHYEQYF
many,TRBV30,.,TRBJ1-3,TGTGCCTGGAGTGTATCGGGCCAGATCATATATTTT,CAWSVSGQIIYF
.,TRBV10-1,.,TRBJ2-1,TGCGCCACCAGTGACGCGAGGGGAGCGGATGAGCAGTTCTTC,CATSDARGADEQFF
.,TRBV29-1,.,TRBJ1-2,TGCAGCGTTGACCGCGCGGCTAACTATGGCTACGCCTTC,CSVDRAANYGYAF
.,TRBV4-2,TRBD1,TRBJ1-2,TGTGCCAGCAGCCAAGAGACAGGGGACAGCTATGGCTACATCTTC,CASSQETGDSYGYIF
.,TRBV6-5,TRBD1,TRBJ2-7,TGTGCCAACAGTAAACCCAGGGGGCAAAAGTACGAGCAGTATTTC,CANSKPRGQKYEQYF
.,TRBV12-3/TRBV12-4,TRBD2,TRBJ2-3,TGTGCCAGCAGTTTAGGGCCAGTTAGCGGGAGTACAGACCCGAGACTAGATACGCAGTATTTT,CASSLGPVSGSTDPRLDTQYF
.,TRBV6-1,TRBD2,TRBJ2-3,TGTGCCAGCGGCTTACCGACTAGCGAGAGTGATACGCAGTATTTT,CASGLPTSESDTQYF
.,TRBV11-2,TRBD2,TRBJ2-3,TGTGCCAGTAGCGTTAGCGGGAGGGACACAGATACGCAGTATTTT,CASSVSGRDTDTQYF
.,TRBV12-3/TRBV12-4,.,TRBJ2-7,TGTGCCAGCATTTCCCAGTACGAGCAGTACTTC,CASISQYEQYF
.,TRBV6-1,.,TRBJ2-5,TGTACCAGCTGTAGCGGAAGCGAGGAGACCCAGTACTTC,CTSCSGSEETQYF
.,TRBV6-6,.,TRBJ2-7,TGTGCCAGCAACCTATCGGGACATGGATACGAGCAGTACTTC,CASNLSGHGYEQYF
.,TRBV12-3/TRBV12-4,.,TRBJ2-1,TGTGCCAGCAGTCTATCCATCACAGGGCGGAATGAGCAGTTCTTC,CASSLSITGRNEQFF
.,TRBV6-1,TRBD1,TRBJ2-7,TGTGCCAACAGTGAGGGACAGGGTGACTACGAGCAATACTTC,CANSEGQGDYEQYF
few,TRBV7-9,.,TRBJ2-2,TGTGCCAGCAGTTTAAACCCGAACACCGGGGGGCTGTTTTTT,CASSLNPNTGGLFF
.,TRBV4-1,.,TRBJ2-3,TGCGCCAGCAGCCAAGTCGCTAACGGGTCGTCAGATACGCAGTATTTT,CASSQVANGSSDTQYF
.,TRBV29-1,.,TRBJ2-5,TGCAGCGTTGAAACGGCCTTACGTCAAGATATCCAGTACTTC,CSVETALRQDIQYF
.,TRBV20-1,TRBD1,TRBJ2-4,TGCATTGCCTCGGGACAGGGCCTTTTAGCCAAAAACATTCGGTACTTC,CIASGQGLLAKNIRYF
medium-sized,TRBV4-1,.,TRBJ2-1,TGCGCCAGCAGCCAAGGGTGGGAATCGGGGCTCCACAATGAGCAGTTCTTC,CASSQGWESGLHNEQFF
.,TRBV6-5,.,TRBJ1-4,TGTGCCAGCAGCCATCTTAATCAAGGGGACTCTAATGAAAAACTGTTTTTC,CASSHLNQGDSNEKLFF
.,TRBV29-1,.,TRBJ2-7,TGCAGGGTGGAGACGCAGAGCTACGAGCAGTACTTC,CRVETQSYEQYF
few,TRBV7-3,TRBD1,TRBJ2-3,TGTGCCAGCAGCTCCTCGGGACAGGGGACAGATACGCAGTATTTT,CASSSSGQGTDTQYF
many,TRBV7-8,TRBD2,TRBJ2-3,TGTGCCAGCAGCTTCGGGGGGAGTATCGCAGATACGCAGTATTTT,CASSFGGSIADTQYF
.,TRBV4-1,TRBD1,TRBJ2-2,TGCGCCAGCAGCCAGGACAGGGGTCACGGGCAGTTGTTTTTT,CASSQDRGHGQLFF
.,TRBV11-2,.,TRBJ2-1,TGTGCCAGTAGTTTAGAGGCGTCCAATGAGCAGTTCTTC,CASSLEASNEQFF
.,TRBV6-6,.,TRBJ2-1,TGTGCCAGCAGCAACCGCCTAAGGACCTCGGAGTGGGCCACCCTCAATGAGCAGTTCTTC,CASSNRLRTSEWATLNEQFF
.,TRBV6-1,TRBD2,TRBJ2-1,TGTACCAGCAGTGATGAGGGACTAGGGGGAACCTACAATGAGCAGTTCTTC,CTSSDEGLGGTYNEQFF
.,TRBV5-1,TRBD2,TRBJ2-7,TGCGCCAGCAGCTTCGGGTTTAACCAGCGGGAGGCCTACGAGCAGTACTTC,CASSFGFNQREAYEQYF
.,TRBV29-1,.,TRBJ1-3,TGCAGCGTCAGCGGGGGGGCGAGCGGAAACACCATATATTTT,CSVSGGASGNTIYF
few,TRBV30,TRBD2,TRBJ2-3,TGTGCCTGGAGTGTAAATGGACTAGTAACAGATACGCAGTATTTT,CAWSVNGLVTDTQYF
.,TRBV11-1,.,TRBJ1-2,TGTGCCAACCGCTTGACGAGAGACTACTATGGCTACACCTTC,CANRLTRDYYGYTF
once,TRBV6-5,.,TRBJ1-2,TGTGCCAGCAGGGTCGAGACAAAGTATGGCTACACCTTC,CASRVETKYGYTF
many,TRBV6-5,.,TRBJ1-1,TGTGTCAGCAGTTTGCACACAAATAGGGGCACTGAAGCTTTCTTT,CVSSLHTNRGTEAFF
few,TRBV11-2,TRBD1,TRBJ2-7,TGTGCCAGCAGCGCCGGGACAGGGCACACCTACGAGCAATACTTC,CASSAGTGHTYEQYF
.,TRBV6-2/TRBV6-3,.,TRBJ2-2,TGTACCAGCAGCTCACTACGACAGAGTTCCGGGGAGCTGTTTTTT,CTSSSLRQSSGELFF
many,TRBV9,.,TRBJ2-1,TGTGCCAGCAGCCCCTATTATGGAGGGCAGGATGAGCAGTTCTTC,CASSPYYGGQDEQFF
many,TRBV11-2,TRBD1,TRBJ2-5,TGTGCCAGCAGCTTACCAGGGGGCTCGGAGACCCAGTACTTC,CASSLPGGSETQYF
.,TRBV6-1,TRBD2,TRBJ2-3,TGTGCCAGCAGTTTACCGACTAGCGGGAGTTATATGCAGTATTTT,CASSLPTSGSYMQYF
.,TRBV6-5,.,TRBJ2-3,TGTGCCAGCAAGCTTGTAGATACGCAATATTTT,CASKLVDTQYF
many,TRBV5-6,.,TRBJ1-4,TGTGCCAGCAGCGTCGGACAGACACCAAATGAAAAACTGTTTTTT,CASSVGQTPNEKLFF